The source of this T cell receptor (beta chain) is a study of blood T cell repertoires in COVID-19 (dated by TCRdb to about 2020). With respect to the entire study: Samples covering the acute and convalescent phases of COVID-19 were provided by collaborators in the United States, Italy and Spain. The repertoires were made available in a free public database intended to serve as a resource for research on the immune response to SARS-CoV-2. The samples were drawn from two sources: the first 160 participants of the ongoing ImmuneRACE study, and over 950 subjects contributed by 6 global collaborators. The material from the prospective study consisted of cDNA or gDNA derived from T cells, B-cell-depleted T cells, or PBMCs. The dataset comprised deeply sampled blood TCRbeta repertoires from subjects exposed to, actively infected with, or recovered from COVID-19. HLA class I and class II types, where available, came from metadata supplied by the sample provider rather than from assay-based typing. Nearly every sample came with metadata listing a de-identified subject ID, COVID-19 status, age in years and sex.

V trim: 5 bases; J trim: 1 base; unmatched bases: 1. Via the germline V gene, CDR1 is MNHEY and CDR2 SVGAGI. The CDR3 has 13 amino acids, counting the end cysteine and phenylalanine. Only the CDR3 DNA stays, 39 bases, in frame from base 1. The paper as a whole reports these results and caveats: The amount of clinical and demographic metadata varied by source and participant and was provided uncurated.

Collaborating institutions collected whole blood in K2EDTA tubes following their own protocols. For TCRbeta analysis, collaborators shipped samples in one of three forms: frozen whole blood, isolated PBMCs, or DNA extracted from either of those sample types. TCRbeta CDR3 regions were amplified from genomic DNA by means of the immunoSEQ Assay, a bias-controlled multiplex PCR. Per the original workflow: The number of nucleated cells in each sample was estimated from the amplification of reference gene primers within the assay. To quantify the absolute abundance of each unique TCRbeta CDR3 rearrangement, sequence reads were collapsed and filtered. For each sample, productive Simpson clonality was calculated as the square root of Simpson's diversity index across productive rearrangements. Entries here come from immuneACCESS through TCRdb and include only in-frame sequences with V and J called. Some clones fail to appear in such tables; in the studies checked, an unresolved V gene covers under half of the shortfall, and the cause of the remainder is unknown. The V and J calls and clone size were taken over from that table, and D and trimming were inferred from the DNA. This sample gives over 600,000 clones in total; 75% to 90% of them show up just once. The top ten clonotypes cover 0.2% to 0.3% of the sample.

Of note for this clone: Its specific antigen is unknown. Qualities for individual bases were not recorded, and no much larger clone is one base off.

This TCR derives from a woman aged 18-29 years with acute or convalescent COVID-19. The V gene is TRBV6-5 and the J gene is TRBJ1-1; 7 middle bases align to TRBD1. Sample: peripheral blood. CDR3 sequence: CASSRQGNTEAFF. In nucleotide form, the sequence is TGTGCCAGCAGTCGACAGGGGAACACTGAAGCTTTCTTT.